Listed below are T cell receptor beta chains from one sample, sequenced in a study of T cells after yellow fever vaccination. TCRdb used MiXCR to reprocess the 5' RACE reads, holding one entry per CDR3 protein. The repertoire includes 550,000 or so distinct CDR3 sequences, roughly 21% of them detected once, and approximately 15% sits in the top ten. The sample was PBMCs, taken 15 days after the yellow fever booster vaccination. Receptors originate from a young man who received the YFV17D yellow fever vaccine. Each CDR3 is given with its conserved first and last residue. A D gene is named only where the DNA matches it firmly. Not all rows give a size; the values are once, few, many and, for expanded clones, a class.

d_call j_call v_call clone_size cdr3_aa cdr3_nt
. TRBJ2-3 TRBV20-1 few CSARAGRHTDTQYF TGCAGTGCTAGAGCTGGGAGACACACAGATACGCAGTATTTT
TRBD2 TRBJ2-3 TRBV4-3 . CASSQSGTGGPITDTQYF TGCGCCAGCAGCCAAAGCGGAACGGGAGGGCCGATTACAGATACGCAGTATTTT
. TRBJ1-2 TRBV20-1 . CSAASGGLSGYTF TGCAGTGCAGCCTCGGGGGGCTTAAGTGGCTACACCTTC
. TRBJ2-1 TRBV7-2 few CASSLAGSLYNEQFF TGTGCCAGCAGCTTAGCCGGGTCCCTATACAATGAGCAGTTCTTC
. TRBJ2-1 TRBV15 . CATSRDGGVQFEQFF TGTGCCACCAGCAGAGATGGAGGGGTACAATTCGAGCAGTTCTTC
TRBD2 TRBJ2-5 TRBV11-1 few CASSSPVLAGVTQETQYF TGTGCCAGCAGCTCCCCCGTGCTAGCGGGAGTAACTCAAGAGACCCAGTACTTC
. TRBJ1-2 TRBV12-3/TRBV12-4 few CASSLGLEKIF TGTGCCAGCAGTCTCGGTCTGGAGAAAATCTTC
. TRBJ2-3 TRBV6-5 . CASSILSGTDTQYF TGTGCCAGCAGTATACTAAGCGGCACAGATACGCAGTATTTT
. TRBJ2-1 TRBV6-2/TRBV6-3 few CASSYLESGYNEQFF TGTGCCAGCAGTTACTTAGAGAGCGGTTACAATGAGCAGTTCTTC
. TRBJ2-5 TRBV5-4 few CASSAGLRETQYF TGTGCCAGCAGCGCGGGACTCCGGGAGACCCAGTACTTC
. TRBJ2-2 TRBV29-1 . CSVQGQRDTGELFF TGCAGCGTTCAAGGGCAGAGGGACACCGGGGAGCTGTTTTTT
. TRBJ2-2 TRBV13 . CASSLGLVGTGELFF TGTGCCAGCAGCCTTGGGCTAGTCGGCACCGGGGAGCTGTTTTTT
TRBD2 TRBJ2-7 TRBV5-4 . CASSLGTSGGVYEQYF TGTGCCAGCAGCCTAGGGACTAGCGGGGGAGTCTACGAGCAGTACTTC
. TRBJ2-3 TRBV28 few CASSPRRRGDTQYF TGTGCCAGCAGTCCCCGTAGAAGGGGAGATACGCAGTATTTT
. TRBJ2-3 TRBV10-3 . CAISVQKDTQYF TGTGCCATCAGTGTTCAAAAAGATACGCAGTATTTT
TRBD2 TRBJ2-1 TRBV15 . CATSRDPSGNEQFF TGTGCCACCAGCAGAGATCCTAGCGGTAATGAGCAGTTCTTC
. TRBJ1-1 TRBV15 . CATSRDRDKSTEAFF TGTGCCACCAGCAGGGACCGGGACAAATCCACTGAAGCTTTCTTT
TRBD2 TRBJ2-7 TRBV9 . CASSVASGPSYEQYF TGTGCCAGCAGCGTAGCTAGCGGGCCCTCCTACGAGCAGTACTTC
. TRBJ1-5 TRBV7-2 . CASSFGPDQPQHF TGTGCCAGCAGCTTCGGACCAGATCAGCCCCAGCATTTT
TRBD1 TRBJ1-2 TRBV5-1 few CASGPDRGDGYTF TGCGCCAGCGGTCCGGACAGGGGTGATGGCTACACCTTC
TRBD2 TRBJ2-3 TRBV20-1 . CSASGLGIGDTQYF TGCAGTGCTTCGGGACTAGGTATAGGAGATACGCAGTATTTT
. TRBJ2-3 TRBV27 few CASSFRRNTDTQYF TGTGCCAGCAGTTTCAGGAGAAACACAGATACGCAGTATTTT
. TRBJ2-1 TRBV6-5 few CASSYTSTTYNEQFF TGTGCCAGCAGTTACACCAGCACAACCTACAATGAGCAGTTCTTC
. TRBJ2-7 TRBV6-2/TRBV6-3 . CASSWDNSYEQYF TGTGCCAGCAGTTGGGACAACTCCTACGAGCAGTACTTC
. TRBJ2-2 TRBV20-1 . CSANRGGELFF TGCAGTGCCAATCGTGGTGGGGAGCTGTTTTTT
TRBD1 TRBJ2-2 TRBV4-3 few CASSQAGQGLTGELFF TGCGCCAGCAGCCAAGCGGGACAGGGACTCACCGGGGAGCTGTTTTTT
. TRBJ2-5 TRBV10-3 . CAIRPGEGETQYF TGTGCCATCCGACCGGGAGAGGGAGAGACCCAGTACTTC
. TRBJ2-3 TRBV5-1 . CASSLSGDSTDTQYF TGCGCCAGCAGCTTGTCCGGGGATTCCACAGATACGCAGTATTTT
TRBD1 TRBJ2-2 TRBV9 . CASSGAGTGGHTGELFF TGTGCCAGCAGCGGGGCGGGGACAGGGGGACACACCGGGGAGCTGTTTTTT
. TRBJ2-1 TRBV20-1 few CSAREQVNEQFF TGCAGTGCTAGGGAACAGGTCAATGAGCAGTTCTTC
. TRBJ1-2 TRBV12-3/TRBV12-4 few CASSLTPNRYGYTF TGTGCCAGCAGCCTGACACCGAATCGATATGGCTACACCTTC
. TRBJ2-1 TRBV7-8 . CASSSLGASYNEQFF TGTGCCAGCAGCTCACTAGGTGCGTCATACAATGAGCAGTTCTTC
TRBD2 TRBJ2-7 TRBV5-1 . CASSLTSGSMYEQYF TGCGCCAGCAGCTTAACTAGCGGGAGCATGTACGAGCAGTACTTC
. TRBJ2-2 TRBV5-1 . CASSLRQDPGGELFF TGCGCCAGCAGCCTCAGACAGGATCCGGGCGGGGAGCTGTTTTTT
. TRBJ2-7 TRBV10-3 . CAISESGDGDEQYF TGTGCCATCAGTGAGTCAGGGGACGGTGACGAGCAGTACTTC
TRBD2 TRBJ2-5 TRBV5-6 . CASRGLGLAGARTQYF TGTGCCAGCAGGGGGCTTGGGCTAGCGGGAGCTCGGACCCAGTACTTC
. TRBJ1-5 TRBV6-2/TRBV6-3 few CASSTGGGNQPQHF TGTGCCAGCAGTACCGGCGGGGGCAATCAGCCCCAGCATTTT
. TRBJ2-7 TRBV29-1 few CSVVEGIPSYEQYF TGCAGCGTTGTGGAGGGGATCCCTTCCTACGAGCAGTACTTC
TRBD1 TRBJ2-3 TRBV25-1 few CASSAGQGSTDTQYF TGTGCCAGCAGTGCGGGACAGGGGAGCACAGATACGCAGTATTTT
TRBD2 TRBJ2-3 TRBV29-1 . CSVEGQRDLADTQYF TGCAGCGTTGAGGGCCAGCGGGATTTAGCAGATACGCAGTATTTT
TRBD2 TRBJ2-7 TRBV7-2 many CASSTHGTSDEQYF TGTGCCAGCAGCACCCACGGGACTAGTGACGAGCAGTACTTC
TRBD2 TRBJ2-7 TRBV27 . CASRWVGASGSIYEQYF TGTGCCAGCAGATGGGTCGGGGCTAGCGGGAGTATTTACGAGCAGTACTTC
. TRBJ2-1 TRBV5-5 many CASSLALSYEQFF TGTGCCAGCAGCTTGGCCCTCAGTTATGAGCAGTTCTTC
. TRBJ1-1 TRBV30 . CAWSFEAFF TGTGCCTGGAGTTTTGAAGCTTTCTTT
. TRBJ2-3 TRBV28 few CASTLLSGGTDTQYF TGTGCCAGCACCTTACTTAGCGGAGGCACAGATACGCAGTATTTT
. TRBJ2-3 TRBV19 . CASRTGASTDTQYF TGTGCCAGTAGGACCGGGGCTAGCACAGATACGCAGTATTTT
TRBD2 TRBJ2-1 TRBV20-1 few CSATGGSDYNEQFF TGCAGTGCTACGGGGGGGAGTGACTACAATGAGCAGTTCTTC
. TRBJ1-4 TRBV29-1 few CSVDPGNEKLFF TGCAGCGTTGACCCAGGGAACGAAAAACTGTTTTTT
. TRBJ1-1 TRBV14 many CASSQEVTAAEAFF TGTGCCAGCAGCCAAGAAGTAACGGCCGCTGAAGCTTTCTTT
TRBD2 TRBJ2-1 TRBV20-1 . CSAWTSVLNEQFF TGCAGTGCTTGGACTAGCGTGCTCAATGAGCAGTTCTTC
. TRBJ2-2 TRBV6-2/TRBV6-3 few CASTHRAGELFF TGTGCCAGCACTCACAGGGCGGGGGAGCTGTTTTTT
TRBD1 TRBJ2-7 TRBV7-2 . CASSSGQGLGYEQYF TGTGCCAGCAGCTCCGGACAGGGACTTGGCTACGAGCAGTACTTC
. TRBJ2-1 TRBV4-3 . CASIGGGGSSYNEQFF TGCGCCAGCATAGGGGGCGGGGGCAGCTCCTACAATGAGCAGTTCTTC
. TRBJ2-3 TRBV20-1 few CSAREQTDTQYF TGCAGTGCTAGAGAACAGACAGATACGCAGTATTTT
TRBD2 TRBJ2-2 TRBV20-1 few CSARGPLKGSGRAYTGELFF TGCAGTGCTAGAGGACCCCTAAAGGGCAGCGGGAGGGCCTATACCGGGGAGCTGTTTTTT
. TRBJ1-2 TRBV12-3/TRBV12-4 . CASSFNGYGYTF TGTGCCAGCAGTTTTAATGGTTATGGCTACACCTTC
. TRBJ2-1 TRBV28 . CAAGGSYNEQFF TGTGCCGCTGGGGGCTCCTACAATGAGCAGTTCTTC